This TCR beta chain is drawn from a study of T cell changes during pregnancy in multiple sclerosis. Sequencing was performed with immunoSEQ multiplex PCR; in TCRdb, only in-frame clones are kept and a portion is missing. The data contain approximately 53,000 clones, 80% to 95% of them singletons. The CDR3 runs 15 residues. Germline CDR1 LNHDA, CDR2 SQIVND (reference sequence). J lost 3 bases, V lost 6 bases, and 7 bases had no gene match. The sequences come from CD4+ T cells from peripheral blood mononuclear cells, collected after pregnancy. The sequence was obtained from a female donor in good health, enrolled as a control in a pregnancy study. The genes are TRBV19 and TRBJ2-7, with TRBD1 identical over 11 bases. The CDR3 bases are TGTGCCAGTAGCAGATACGGGACAGGGGGCTACGAGCAGTACTTC. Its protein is CASSRYGTGGYEQYF.